Listed below are T cell receptor beta chains from one sample, sequenced in a study of cytomegalovirus exposure and HLA in healthy donors. Clones were sequenced by immunoSEQ multiplex PCR, and TCRdb holds only the in-frame ones, with some missing. The sample shows 200,000 to 250,000 clones, about four fifths of them seen only once. The sequencing sample was made of PBMCs. The origin of the receptors is a woman between 50 and 59 years old in good health and CMV-seropositive. CDR3s include the opening cysteine and the closing phenylalanine or tryptophan. D genes are given only for firm matches. Clone size is shown for a subset of rows, as once, few, many or a class of expanded clone.

>18|NA|TRBV2|TRBD2|TRBJ2-2
TGTGCCAGCAGTGCCGGAGGACTAGCGGGGGGGCAAACCGGGGAGCTGTTTTTT
CASSAGGLAGGQTGELFF
>15|few|TRBV7-2|NA|TRBJ2-7
TGTGCCAGCAGCTTACACCGGGGGGCAACCTACGAGCAGTACTTC
CASSLHRGATYEQYF
>13|NA|TRBV18|NA|TRBJ1-5
TGTGCCAGCTCATTGGGTGAGGGCTGGGCCCAGCATTTT
CASSLGEGWAQHF
>15|NA|TRBV11-2|NA|TRBJ2-2
TGTGCCAGCAGCAGGAGGACAGTGAACACCGGGGAGCTGTTTTTT
CASSRRTVNTGELFF
>17|many|TRBV5-6|TRBD1|TRBJ1-6
TGTGCCAGCAGCGGACCGGGACAGGGTTTTAATAATTCACCCCTCCACTTT
CASSGPGQGFNNSPLHF
>15|NA|TRBV6-1|NA|TRBJ2-5
TGTGCCAGCAGTGCCCCGGGATCCGCGGCAGAGACCCAGTACTTC
CASSAPGSAAETQYF
>17|NA|TRBV7-2|TRBD2|TRBJ2-5
TGTGCCAGCAGCTTATTTGGACTAGCGGGGGTGGGAGAGACCCAGTACTTC
CASSLFGLAGVGETQYF
>13|NA|TRBV6-6|NA|TRBJ1-1
TGTGCCAGCAGTTACTTCGGGGGAAGTGAAGCTTTCTTT
CASSYFGGSEAFF
>15|few|TRBV9|NA|TRBJ2-6
TGTGCCAGCAGCGCTCAGGGCTCTGGGGCCAACGTCCTGACTTTC
CASSAQGSGANVLTF
>13|NA|TRBV29-1|TRBD2|TRBJ2-2
TGCAGCGCCCCGGGACTAGCAGGCGGGGAGCTGTTTTTT
CSAPGLAGGELFF
>12|NA|TRBV28|NA|TRBJ1-5
TGTACAAGTGGCCTAGGCAATCAGCCCCAGCATTTT
CTSGLGNQPQHF
>14|few|TRBV6-1|TRBD2|TRBJ2-3
TGTGCCAGCACGGGACTAGCGGTCACAGATACGCAGTATTTT
CASTGLAVTDTQYF
>13|once|TRBV9|NA|TRBJ2-7
TGTGCCAGCAGCGTAGAGTCAGGCTACGAGCAGTACTTC
CASSVESGYEQYF
>15|NA|TRBV28|TRBD1|TRBJ2-3
TGTGCCAGCAGTGTATGGACAGGGGGCGAAGATACGCAGTATTTT
CASSVWTGGEDTQYF
>15|NA|TRBV29-1|TRBD1|TRBJ2-5
TGCAGCGCCAAGGGACAGGGGGGTGTGGGGGAGACCCAGTACTTC
CSAKGQGGVGETQYF
>15|NA|TRBV4-1|TRBD1|TRBJ1-2
TGCGCCAGCAGCCAGGACGACAGGGGTGGGCTTGGCTACACCTTC
CASSQDDRGGLGYTF
>16|NA|TRBV2|NA|TRBJ1-4
TGTGCCAGCAGGAGAACAGGGTCAGCAACTAATGAAAAACTGTTTTTT
CASRRTGSATNEKLFF
>16|NA|TRBV19|TRBD2|TRBJ2-2
TGTGCCAGTAGTGCGAGACTAGCGGGGGACTCCGGGGAGCTGTTTTTT
CASSARLAGDSGELFF
>15|NA|TRBV5-6|TRBD1|TRBJ1-1
TGTGCCAGCAGCCCCCGGACAGGGAGGAACACTGAAGCTTTCTTT
CASSPRTGRNTEAFF
>13|NA|TRBV15|NA|TRBJ1-4
TGTGCCACCAGCAGAGATCTGGCTGAAAAACTGTTTTTT
CATSRDLAEKLFF
>16|NA|TRBV30|TRBD1|TRBJ2-2
TGTGCCTGGAGTGTACTTGGGACAGGGGGTACCGGGGAGCTGTTTTTT
CAWSVLGTGGTGELFF